The present T cell receptor (beta chain) was sequenced within a study of blood T cell repertoires in COVID-19. Overall study: Samples came from the United States, Italy and Spain, spanning acute and convalescent COVID-19. Sources were T cells, B-cell-depleted T cells, or PBMCs; the material itself was cDNA or gDNA.

Enrolled through a virtual design, the participants were between roughly 18 and 100 years of age and came from under 30 US areas. Per the study methods: By means of reference gene primer amplification, nucleated cell counts were estimated. The protocol was immunoSEQ multiplex PCR, while the TCRdb copy is restricted to in-frame clones and leaves out a portion. V, J and clone size were drawn from that table, and D and trimming were deduced from the DNA. The sample consists of 300,000 to 400,000 clones, 85% of them appearing once. Deletions cut 1 base from V and 1 base from J, with 11 bases between. The CDR3 runs 15 residues. Germline values: CDR1 LGHDT, CDR2 YNNKEL (reference sequence).

The chain joins TRBV3-1 (or the pseudogene TRBV3-2) to TRBJ2-7; the D is unclear. The sequence came from a woman aged 25 to 39 who had been exposed to COVID-19. Specimen: PBMCs or T cells enriched from blood (not recorded which). The CDR3 DNA follows: TGTGCCAGCAGCCAAGGGGTAACAGAATCCTACGAGCAGTACTTC. It codes for CASSQGVTESYEQYF.